A selection of T cell receptor beta chains follows, all from one sample in a study of CD8+ T cells in alopecia areata. The assay was immunoSEQ multiplex PCR, and TCRdb's table has in-frame clones only and misses some. This sample has over 150,000 clones, with approximately 56% found just once. The sample here was CD4+ T cells sorted from blood, taken at week 0. These receptors were taken from a human donor with alopecia areata. CDR3s include the opening cysteine and the closing phenylalanine or tryptophan. A D gene is named only where the DNA matches it firmly. Size is stated for part of the rows, as once, few or many counts, or as a class when the clone is expanded.

13,few,TRBD2,TRBJ2-1,TRBV29-1,TGCAGCGGACGGACTAGCGGGGCTGGTGAGCAGTTCTTC,CSGRTSGAGEQFF
16,few,TRBD1,TRBJ2-3,TRBV29-1,TGCAGCGTTGAAGGGGGGACAGCCTCTAGCACAGATACGCAGTATTTT,CSVEGGTASSTDTQYF
17,NA,TRBD1,TRBJ1-3,TRBV15,TGTGCCACCAGCAGAGAGGGACAGGCCCTCTCTGGAAACACCATATATTTT,CATSREGQALSGNTIYF
15,NA,NA,TRBJ2-5,TRBV7-9,TGTGCCAGCAGCTTTTCGGTCAGACAGCAAGAGACCCAGTACTTC,CASSFSVRQQETQYF
11,NA,NA,TRBJ2-2,TRBV2,TGTGCCAGCGCGACAACCGGGGAGCTGTTTTTT,CASATTGELFF
19,once,TRBD1,TRBJ1-1,TRBV29-1,TGCAGCGTTGCCCCTCTGGGGGGGGGACAGCCCGGGGCGGACACTGAAGCTTTCTTT,CSVAPLGGGQPGADTEAFF
14,NA,NA,TRBJ1-4,TRBV30,TGTGCCTGGACAAGGGGAAGCTTAAATGAAAAACTGTTTTTT,CAWTRGSLNEKLFF
13,NA,TRBD1,TRBJ2-1,TRBV6-6,TGTGCCGGCAGAGACAGGGACCACAATGAGCAGTTCTTC,CAGRDRDHNEQFF
13,once,NA,TRBJ1-5,TRBV30,TGTGCCTGGGGTGGCGGGGGACATCAGCCCCAGCATTTT,CAWGGGGHQPQHF
14,NA,TRBD2,TRBJ2-1,TRBV6-1,TGTGCCAGCTCGCCGGGACTAGGAAGGGATGAGCAGTTCTTC,CASSPGLGRDEQFF
14,few,NA,TRBJ2-5,TRBV7-8,TGTGCCAGCACCGCGTCACGGGTACGAGAGACCCAGTACTTC,CASTASRVRETQYF
13,NA,NA,TRBJ2-3,TRBV5-1,TGCGCCAGCAGCTTGGCCGAAGGAGATACGCAGTATTTT,CASSLAEGDTQYF
13,NA,NA,TRBJ2-3,TRBV7-9,TGTGCCAGCAGCTTACCTAGCACAGATACGCAGTATTTT,CASSLPSTDTQYF
13,few,NA,TRBJ1-3,TRBV11-2,TGTGCCAGCAGCTTACGGGCTGGAAACACCATATATTTT,CASSLRAGNTIYF
11,NA,NA,TRBJ2-5,TRBV5-1,TGCGCCAGCAGCGAACGGGAGACCCAGTACTTC,CASSERETQYF
13,NA,NA,TRBJ2-3,TRBV6-1,TGTGCCAGCAGAAGAGACAACACAGATACGCAGTATTTT,CASRRDNTDTQYF